These 20 T cell receptor beta chains came from one sample sequenced in a study of T cell responses to AZD1222 COVID-19 vaccine (dated by TCRdb to about 2021). The sample's time point label, in plain terms: baseline before first vaccination. Receptors were amplified or captured by the immunoSEQ multiplex PCR assay. TCRdb mirrors the immuneACCESS table, restricted to in-frame sequences. Some clones are absent from its copies; in checked studies, under half trace to an unresolved V gene, and the reason for the others is unknown. The sample profile shows 90,000 to 150,000 clones; around nine tenths of them were found once. Roughly 2.6% of the sample is held by the ten biggest clonotypes. The sequenced sample was peripheral blood, obtained on day 0 of AZD1222 vaccination. These TCRs come from an adult in good health.

In DNA form, the CDR3 reads TGTGCCAGCAGGCGGGACGGTAATAATTCACCCCTCCACTTT. Its protein is CASRRDGNNSPLHF. V usage is TRBV2 and J usage is TRBJ1-6; TRBD1 is a possible D gene (5 bases). Trimming took 6 bases from V and 5 from J, leaving 11 bases between them. CDR3 length: 14 amino acids. Germline V CDR1 and CDR2: SNHLY, FYNNEI.

The rearrangement uses TRBV12-3 or TRBV12-4 and TRBJ2-2; 7 bases are a match to TRBD2. The V and J ends lost 11 bases and 3 bases, in that order; junction bases with no gene match: 3. CDR3 length equals 12 residues. In DNA form, the CDR3 reads TGTGCCCTGGGGGGGGACACCGGGGAGCTGTTTTTT. Translation gives CALGGDTGELFF.

This chain links TRBV21-1 with TRBJ2-5; no DNA check was done on the table's D call, TRBD1. TRBV21-1 is described as a pseudogene. This CDR3 contains 16 residues. This chain's CDR3 is CASSKVRQGAVETQYF. The DNA for the CDR3 is TGTGCCAGCAGCAAAGTCCGGCAGGGGGCAGTGGAGACCCAGTACTTC.

The V gene is TRBV28, the J gene TRBJ1-1, with D maybe TRBD1 (5 bases). Germline CDR1 reads MDHEN; CDR2 reads SYDVKM. V was trimmed by 6 bases and J by 0 bases, leaving 8 bases between them. This CDR3 is built from 13 residues. For the CDR3, the DNA is TGTGCCAGCAGAAGGGACTTGAACACTGAAGCTTTCTTT. It is translated as CASRRDLNTEAFF.

V and J are TRBV29-1 and TRBJ2-3; the D is unclear. The germline V gene encodes CDR1 SQVTM and CDR2 ANQGSEA. CDR3 size: 12 residues. The germline V and J ends were trimmed by 6 bases and 6 bases, with 13 bases remaining between them. CDR3 residues: CSVAHAPDTQYF. DNA of the CDR3: TGCAGCGTGGCTCATGCCCCCGATACGCAGTATTTT.

This clone was detected only once. The genes are TRBV7-2 and TRBJ2-5, with TRBD1 matching 7 bases. Germline CDR1 SGHTA, CDR2 FQGNSA. Trimming cost V 5 bases and J 7 bases; bases outside gene matches: 7. The CDR3 spans 13 residues. CDR3 nucleotide sequence: TGTGCCAGCAGCGCCGGACAGGTTGCGACCCAGTACTTC. This codes for CASSAGQVATQYF.

The chain uses TRBV5-1 and TRBJ2-3; 10 positions agree with TRBD1. Germline lookup yields CDR1 SGHRS and CDR2 YFSETQ. There are 15 residues in the CDR3. Losses at the gene ends were 9 bases for V and 5 bases for J; bases not matched to a gene: 12. The CDR3 DNA is TGCGCCACGAAGCCCGGGACAGGGGCCGGAGATACGCAGTATTTT. It codes for CATKPGTGAGDTQYF.

V gene TRBV7-9 combines with J gene TRBJ2-4; 10 nucleotides align to TRBD1. Trimming removed 4 bases from V and 12 bases from J; junction bases left unmatched: 9. From germline, CDR1 is SEHNR and CDR2 FQNEAQ (reference sequence). The CDR3 contains 14 residues. CDR3 protein: CASSSKGTGVTQYF. The DNA for the CDR3 is TGTGCCAGCAGCTCCAAAGGGACAGGGGTAACTCAGTACTTC. Full variable domain (missing parts from reference TRBV7-9 and TRBJ2-4): DTGVSQNPRHKITKRGQNVTFRCDPISEHNRLYWYRQTLGQGPEFLTYFQNEAQLEKSRLLSDRFSAERPKGSFSTLEIQRTEQGDSAMYLCASSSKGTGVTQYFGAGTRLSVL.

This clone was detected only once. This chain links TRBV6-8 with TRBJ1-2; possible D gene TRBD1, 5 bases. The ends were cut back, 7 bases at V and 7 bases at J, with 25 bases in the middle. CDR1 and CDR2 (germline): MNHGY, SAAAGT. This CDR3 is 16 amino acids long. CDR3 amino acids: CASTRPPGPGTGGYTF. The CDR3 DNA sequence: TGTGCCAGCACCAGACCGCCGGGACCAGGAACCGGTGGCTACACCTTC.

This clone was counted once. The J gene is TRBJ1-4, the V gene TRBV3-1 (or the pseudogene TRBV3-2); D may be TRBD1 (6 bases). The CDR3 has 16 residues. V was clipped by 1 base and J by 2 bases, with 11 bases between them. The germline CDR1 and CDR2 sequences are LGHDT and YNNKEL (reference sequence). The CDR3 DNA is TGTGCCAGCAGCCAAGGGGGGGGCACGACTAATGAAAAACTGTTTTTT. Protein product: CASSQGGGTTNEKLFF.

The chain joins TRBV24-1 to TRBJ2-7, with 9 bases fitting TRBD2. Per germline, CDR1 KGHDR and CDR2 SFDVKD. The trim removed 2 bases at V and 4 bases at J, leaving 8 bases unmatched. The CDR3 contains 16 residues. In nucleotides, the CDR3 is TGTGCCACCAGTGATTCGGGGACTAGCTTTACGTACGAGCAGTACTTC. Translated, it gives CATSDSGTSFTYEQYF.

The gene calls are TRBV28 and TRBJ1-4; D is uncertain. Per the germline V gene, CDR1 is MDHEN and CDR2 is SYDVKM. V was trimmed by 5 bases and J by 0 bases, leaving 13 bases between them. The CDR3 covers 16 residues. The DNA of the CDR3 is TGTGCCAGCAGTGCTTGGACCGACGCAACTAATGAAAAACTGTTTTTT. Translating it yields CASSAWTDATNEKLFF.

This clone appeared many times. The gene calls are TRBV7-9 and TRBJ2-5; TRBD2 agrees at 12 bases. Trimming cost V 5 bases and J 4 bases; bases outside gene matches: 11. This CDR3 comprises 17 residues. CDR1 is SEHNR, CDR2 FQNEAQ, per germline (reference sequence). The CDR3 spells CASSPRTSGALAETQYF. The CDR3 DNA is TGTGCCAGCAGCCCCCGGACTAGCGGGGCCCTAGCAGAGACCCAGTACTTC.

The chain combines TRBV7-2 with TRBJ2-1; D might be TRBD1 (6 bases). V was shortened by 2 bases and J by 4 bases, with 9 bases between the two germline ends. The CDR3 covers 14 residues. Germline lookup yields CDR1 SGHTA and CDR2 FQGNSA. CDR3 coding DNA: TGTGCCAGCAGCTTACTGGGGGCTTACAATGAGCAGTTCTTC. Its translation is CASSLLGAYNEQFF.

V gene TRBV2 combines with J gene TRBJ2-1; weak D call: TRBD2 (6 bases). V lost 7 bases and J 8 bases, leaving 15 bases between the germline ends. The CDR3 has 13 amino acids. Germline values: CDR1 SNHLY, CDR2 FYNNEI. In DNA, the CDR3 is TGTGCCAGCATTGCGGCGGGGTTCGATGAGCAGTTCTTC. Translation: CASIAAGFDEQFF.

This rearrangement joins TRBV10-1 to TRBJ1-4, with D tentatively TRBD1 (6 bases). Trimming took off 0 bases at V and 8 bases at J, with 13 bases between the two ends. The CDR3 consists of 15 residues. CDR1 WNHNN and CDR2 SYGVQD come from the germline V gene (reference sequence). The CDR3, as DNA: TGCGCCAGCAGTGAGTCGGGGGGCGCCGGAGAAAAACTGTTTTTT. It encodes CASSESGGAGEKLFF.

The V gene is TRBV5-1, the J gene TRBJ1-6, with 8 bases that match TRBD1. Trimming took 4 bases from V and 10 from J; bases not matched to a gene: 13. Germline V lookup: CDR1 SGHRS, CDR2 YFSETQ. CDR3 size: 16 residues. The CDR3 region has the DNA TGCGCCAGCAGCCCGGGTGCCGGACAGGGAGTATCACCCCTCCACTTT. This encodes CASSPGAGQGVSPLHF. Full variable domain (outside the CDR3, taken from reference TRBV5-1 and TRBJ1-6): KAGVTQTPRYLIKTRGQQVTLSCSPISGHRSVSWYQQTPGQGLQFLFEYFSETQRNKGNFPGRFSGRQFSNSRSEMNVSTLELGDSALYLCASSPGAGQGVSPLHFGNGTRLTVT.

The rearrangement uses TRBV29-1 and TRBJ2-7; 7 bases are a match to TRBD1. Germline loops: CDR1 SQVTM, CDR2 ANQGSEA. With V trimmed by 7 bases and J by 0 bases, 12 bases remained unmatched. The CDR3 extends over 15 amino acids. This CDR3 reads CSALRTGKSSYEQYF. As DNA, the CDR3 is TGCAGCGCCCTAAGGACAGGCAAAAGCTCCTACGAGCAGTACTTC.

The chain employs TRBV14 and TRBJ1-5; D unresolved. The V end was cut by 4 bases, the J end by 1 base, with 8 bases between. CDR1 is SGHDN, CDR2 FVKESK, per germline. The CDR3 is 14 amino acids. The CDR3: CASSPLGSNQPQHF. In DNA form, the CDR3 reads TGTGCCAGCAGCCCCTTGGGGAGCAATCAGCCCCAGCATTTT. Drawing the rest from reference TRBV14 and TRBJ1-5, the complete variable domain is EAGVTQFPSHSVIEKGQTVTLRCDPISGHDNLYWYRRVMGKEIKFLLHFVKESKQDESGMPNNRFLAERTGGTYSTLKVQPAELEDSGVYFCASSPLGSNQPQHFGDGTRLSIL.

V and J are TRBV5-6 and TRBJ1-2; D not resolved. The CDR3 sequence is 14 residues long. With 4 bases removed from V and 3 bases from J, the gap between germline ends came to 13 bases. Germline V gene sequence: CDR1 SGHDT, CDR2 YYEEEE. CDR3 sequence: CASSGVVLHYGYTF. The CDR3 coding sequence is TGTGCCAGCAGCGGCGTGGTACTTCACTATGGCTACACCTTC.